This is a list of T cell receptor beta chains from one sample in a study of cytomegalovirus exposure and HLA in healthy donors. Sequencing used immunoSEQ multiplex PCR; TCRdb keeps in-frame clones, though not all of them. The table includes 150,000 to 200,000 clones, around 79% detected once. The sample comprised PBMCs. Source of these receptors: a male donor in good health and CMV-seropositive. Each CDR3 is given with its conserved first and last residue. The D gene is left open where the match is weak.

v_call: TRBV11-2; j_call: TRBJ2-1; d_call: -; cdr3_aa: CASSQPRDIYNEQFF
v_call: TRBV7-2; j_call: TRBJ1-4; d_call: -; cdr3_aa: CASSLIPVTNEKLFF
v_call: TRBV6-4; j_call: TRBJ1-6; d_call: TRBD1; cdr3_aa: CASKETGDSPLHF
v_call: TRBV5-4; j_call: TRBJ2-2; d_call: TRBD2; cdr3_aa: CASRLGTSGSKGTGELFF
v_call: TRBV6-1; j_call: TRBJ2-1; d_call: TRBD2; cdr3_aa: CASTRTSGINNEQFF
v_call: TRBV5-1; j_call: TRBJ2-5; d_call: TRBD1; cdr3_aa: CASSFGTGWGETQYF
v_call: TRBV6-5; j_call: TRBJ1-2; d_call: -; cdr3_aa: CATWRSNGGYTF
v_call: TRBV5-4; j_call: TRBJ2-1; d_call: -; cdr3_aa: CASSLGLDEQFF
v_call: TRBV7-9; j_call: TRBJ1-3; d_call: -; cdr3_aa: CASSLGRATRGNTIYF
v_call: TRBV9; j_call: TRBJ2-7; d_call: TRBD2; cdr3_aa: CASSVGVAGYYEQYF
v_call: TRBV6-4; j_call: TRBJ2-6; d_call: TRBD1; cdr3_aa: CASKPQGDGGANVLTF
v_call: TRBV18; j_call: TRBJ1-2; d_call: -; cdr3_aa: CASSPVAGHLIFYTF
v_call: TRBV6-6; j_call: TRBJ2-7; d_call: -; cdr3_aa: CASSHTYEQYF
v_call: TRBV18; j_call: TRBJ1-1; d_call: -; cdr3_aa: CASSPAGFLEAFF
v_call: TRBV12-5; j_call: TRBJ2-1; d_call: TRBD2; cdr3_aa: CASAKGTSGANEQFF
v_call: TRBV5-6; j_call: TRBJ1-1; d_call: TRBD1; cdr3_aa: CASSPGQGPGGVETEAFF
v_call: TRBV12-5; j_call: TRBJ2-1; d_call: TRBD2; cdr3_aa: CASGWGGLKDGEQFF
v_call: TRBV10-3; j_call: TRBJ1-2; d_call: -; cdr3_aa: CAISDDGANYGYTF
v_call: TRBV6-5; j_call: TRBJ2-5; d_call: -; cdr3_aa: CASSYSWDTETQYF
v_call: TRBV7-3; j_call: TRBJ2-2; d_call: TRBD2; cdr3_aa: CASSSSPGLALSGELFF
v_call: TRBV9; j_call: TRBJ1-6; d_call: -; cdr3_aa: CASSVEDSDNSPLHF
v_call: TRBV19; j_call: TRBJ1-1; d_call: -; cdr3_aa: CASKFRENTEAFF
v_call: TRBV6-5; j_call: TRBJ2-2; d_call: -; cdr3_aa: CASQLQGPTGELFF
v_call: TRBV18; j_call: TRBJ2-1; d_call: -; cdr3_aa: CASLGTSTEKNNEQFF
v_call: TRBV6-6; j_call: TRBJ1-2; d_call: -; cdr3_aa: CASSLLDSIYGYTF
v_call: TRBV29-1; j_call: TRBJ1-1; d_call: -; cdr3_aa: CSVDRGTEAFF
v_call: TRBV6-1; j_call: TRBJ2-7; d_call: TRBD1; cdr3_aa: CASSVTGTGAYEQYF
v_call: TRBV19; j_call: TRBJ2-1; d_call: TRBD1; cdr3_aa: CASSIAEDRGIYNEQFF
v_call: TRBV13; j_call: TRBJ2-7; d_call: TRBD1; cdr3_aa: CASSNQGTDLTYEQYF
v_call: TRBV7-8; j_call: TRBJ1-1; d_call: TRBD1; cdr3_aa: CASSLPGQGQKNTEAFF
v_call: TRBV5-4; j_call: TRBJ2-1; d_call: -; cdr3_aa: CASSSPAGSSYNEQFF
v_call: TRBV5-6; j_call: TRBJ1-1; d_call: TRBD1; cdr3_aa: CASSLHRGLAEAFF
v_call: TRBV6-1; j_call: TRBJ1-5; d_call: -; cdr3_aa: CASRMTSTGNQPQHF
v_call: TRBV5-6; j_call: TRBJ1-5; d_call: TRBD1; cdr3_aa: CASSRRQGVNQPQHF
v_call: TRBV25-1; j_call: TRBJ1-2; d_call: -; cdr3_aa: CASSSRQSHGYTF
v_call: TRBV5-1; j_call: TRBJ1-3; d_call: -; cdr3_aa: CASSLSSGVGNTIYF
v_call: TRBV7-9; j_call: TRBJ2-5; d_call: TRBD1; cdr3_aa: CASSPPGGYQETQYF
v_call: TRBV7-9; j_call: TRBJ2-7; d_call: -; cdr3_aa: CASSSTNTEYEQYF
v_call: TRBV10-3; j_call: TRBJ1-1; d_call: TRBD1; cdr3_aa: CAIKGQGGTEAFF
v_call: TRBV5-5; j_call: TRBJ1-1; d_call: TRBD1; cdr3_aa: CASSSRGPAATEAFF
v_call: TRBV18; j_call: TRBJ1-3; d_call: TRBD1; cdr3_aa: CASSQDRSEPSGNTIYF
v_call: TRBV18; j_call: TRBJ1-2; d_call: TRBD1; cdr3_aa: CASSLLTGADGYTF
v_call: TRBV5-1; j_call: TRBJ1-5; d_call: TRBD1; cdr3_aa: CASGKGTGQENGNQPQHF
v_call: TRBV4-2; j_call: TRBJ2-7; d_call: TRBD2; cdr3_aa: CASSQDGSGSYEQYF
v_call: TRBV10-3; j_call: TRBJ2-3; d_call: TRBD2; cdr3_aa: CAISEGLAGSTDTQYF
v_call: TRBV19; j_call: TRBJ1-4; d_call: TRBD1; cdr3_aa: CASSMRSDRRKLFF
v_call: TRBV7-9; j_call: TRBJ1-6; d_call: -; cdr3_aa: CASSLAVGRVIIQPLHF
v_call: TRBV15; j_call: TRBJ1-1; d_call: -; cdr3_aa: CATSRGGTGNTEAFF
v_call: TRBV9; j_call: TRBJ2-1; d_call: TRBD2; cdr3_aa: CASSSPGTSGSYEQFF
v_call: TRBV4-1; j_call: TRBJ1-2; d_call: -; cdr3_aa: CASSQDGGRVYTF
v_call: TRBV7-3; j_call: TRBJ2-5; d_call: TRBD2; cdr3_aa: CASSLGLAGETQYF
v_call: TRBV30; j_call: TRBJ2-1; d_call: TRBD2; cdr3_aa: CAQVGGTSGLRAYNEQFF
v_call: TRBV7-9; j_call: TRBJ2-6; d_call: -; cdr3_aa: CSSRREQGPSGANVLTF